The source of this TCR beta chain is a study of blood T cell repertoires in COVID-19. Study-wide background: Researchers got acute and convalescent COVID-19 samples from the United States, Italy and Spain. The analysed material was cDNA or gDNA that came from T cells, B-cell-depleted T cells, or PBMCs.

Original handling: Amplification from reference gene primers served as the basis for estimated nucleated cell counts. The method was immunoSEQ multiplex PCR; TCRdb's version includes in-frame clones alone and lacks a portion of them. From that table come the V and J calls and clone size; the DNA was used to work out D and trimming. The profile shows a few hundred thousand clones, around 84% of them singletons. The ends lost 0 bases at V and 2 bases at J; junction bases unmatched: 7. Germline loops: CDR1 SGHRS, CDR2 YFSETQ. This CDR3 region has 16 residues. This sequence originates from a human donor in a cohort sampled during active COVID-19. This sequence joins TRBV5-1 and TRBJ2-7, with TRBD2 identical over 8 bases. Sequenced: peripheral blood. The CDR3 DNA sequence: TGCGCCAGCAGCTTGGTGGGCGGGGGGAGGGCCTACGAGCAGTACTTC. It encodes CASSLVGGGRAYEQYF.